The 20 T cell receptor beta chains reported below all come from one sample, sequenced in a study of OX40 agonist ivuxolimab in advanced cancers. The method was immunoSEQ multiplex PCR; TCRdb's version includes in-frame clones alone and lacks a portion of them. The data contain approximately 60,000 clones, just under 85% of them singletons. Sequencing used CD4+ or CD8+ T cells sorted from blood, obtained in a trial of the OX40 agonist ivuxolimab. All receptors derive from an adult with an advanced solid tumor such as melanoma, head and neck, liver or kidney cancer.

This sequence joins TRBV10-2 and TRBJ2-1, with TRBD2 as a possible D gene (6 bases). The CDR3 runs to 16 residues. CDR1 is WSHSY, CDR2 SAAADI, per germline. V lost 3 bases and J lost 5, with 17 bases in between. The CDR3 sequence: CASSDFGGEAHNEQFF. For the CDR3, the DNA is TGCGCCAGCAGTGACTTCGGGGGAGAAGCACACAATGAGCAGTTCTTC.

This sequence joins TRBV12-5 and TRBJ2-7; TRBD2 matches at 10 bases. The CDR3 sequence is 16 residues long. Losses at the gene ends were 1 base for V and 3 bases for J; bases not matched to a gene: 6. Germline assignment: CDR1 LGHNT and CDR2 FRNRAP. CDR3 residues: CASGLASGGAVYEQYF. CDR3 bases: TGTGCTAGTGGTTTGGCAAGCGGGGGGGCGGTCTACGAGCAGTACTTC. The full variable domain, its missing parts supplied by reference TRBV12-5 and TRBJ2-7, is DARVTQTPRHKVTEMGQEVTMRCQPILGHNTVFWYRQTMMQGLELLAYFRNRAPLDDSGMPKDRFSAEMPDATLATLKIQPSEPRDSAVYFCASGLASGGAVYEQYFGPGTRLTVT.

CDR3 region: CASSGDDGEQYF. The CDR3 DNA is TGTGCCAGCAGCGGGGATGACGGCGAGCAGTACTTC. The chain uses TRBV6-6 and TRBJ2-7; weak D call: TRBD2 (5 bases). This CDR3 comprises 12 residues. Trimming took 6 bases from V and 6 from J, leaving 12 bases between them. Germline CDR1 MNHNY, CDR2 SVGAGI (reference sequence).

The chain carries TRBV4-1 and TRBJ2-7; D not certain. CDR1 is MGHRA and CDR2 is YSYEKL in the germline V gene. V was shortened by 0 bases and J by 9 bases, with 12 bases between the two germline ends. The CDR3 runs to 13 residues. Written as DNA, the CDR3 is TGCGCCAGCAGCCAAGACAGCGCAGCAGGGCAGTACTTC. It yields the protein CASSQDSAAGQYF.

The chain has TRBV5-4 and TRBJ1-2, with 8 bases fitting TRBD1. V lost 4 bases to trimming and J lost 4 bases; unmatched junction nucleotides: 6. The CDR3 totals 14 residues. The germline V gene has CDR1 SGHNT and CDR2 YYREEE (reference sequence). The CDR3 sequence: CASSLQGGGYGYTF. Here the CDR3 DNA reads TGTGCCAGCAGCCTACAGGGGGGAGGCTATGGCTACACCTTC. The full variable domain, its missing parts supplied by reference TRBV5-4 and TRBJ1-2, is ETGVTQSPTHLIKTRGQQVTLRCSSQSGHNTVSWYQQALGQGPQFIFQYYREEENGRGNFPPRFSGLQFPNYSSELNVNALELDDSALYLCASSLQGGGYGYTFGSGTRLTVV.

This chain uses TRBV30 with TRBJ2-5; TRBD1 aligns across 10 bases. Per germline, CDR1 GTSNPN and CDR2 SVGIG (reference sequence). The CDR3 runs 14 residues. V was clipped by 5 bases and J by 4 bases; unmatched bases: 7. The CDR3 DNA reads as TGTGCCTGGGGGGGACAGGGGAGGGCAGAGACCCAGTACTTC. It is translated as CAWGGQGRAETQYF.

Comments on this clone: Other DNA sequences in this sample translate to the same CDR3. This chain connects TRBV4-3 to TRBJ1-4, with TRBD1 as a possible D gene (5 bases). This CDR3 is built from 14 residues. V was clipped by 3 bases and J by 5 bases, with 10 bases between them. In germline, CDR1 is LGHNA, CDR2 YSLEER. The CDR3 is CASSQGGGNEKLFF. CDR3 nucleotides: TGCGCCAGCAGCCAGGGCGGGGGGAATGAAAAACTGTTTTTT.

This clone has a single count. V is TRBV6-1 and J is TRBJ1-5; no reliable D call. The CDR3 is 13 amino acids. V gave up 9 bases and J gave up 0 bases, with 9 bases separating them. CDR1 is MNHNS, CDR2 SASEGT, per germline. CDR3 region: CASTWDSNQPQHF. CDR3 nucleotide sequence: TGTGCCAGTACCTGGGATAGCAATCAGCCCCAGCATTTT.

The V and J genes are TRBV10-1 and TRBJ1-3; the D is unclear. CDR3 length: 16 amino acids. The V gene's germline CDR1 is WNHNN and CDR2 SYGVQD (reference sequence). Trimming removed 3 bases at V and 0 bases at J, with 12 bases between. The CDR3 spells CASSEGKVNSGNTIYF. Written as DNA, the CDR3 is TGCGCCAGCAGTGAAGGAAAGGTCAACTCTGGAAACACCATATATTTT.

This chain uses TRBV15 with TRBJ1-4; D is unresolved. This CDR3 is 14 amino acids long. Germline CDR1 LNHNV, CDR2 YYDKDF (reference sequence). Trimming stripped 0 bases from V and 7 bases from J, with 9 bases between. This CDR3 is CATSRDREGEKLFF. The CDR3 DNA sequence: TGTGCCACCAGCAGAGATCGTGAGGGTGAAAAACTGTTTTTT.

This clone was detected a few times. The chain employs TRBV6-1 and TRBJ1-1, with 9 bases lining up with TRBD1. Germline V gene data show CDR1 as MNHNS and CDR2 as SASEGT. This CDR3 spans 14 amino acids. Trimming took 6 bases from V and 5 from J; bases not matched to a gene: 7. CDR3 DNA: TGTGCCAGCAGGATGGGACAGGGAAGGACTGAAGCTTTCTTT. Translating gives CASRMGQGRTEAFF.

This clone was recorded only once. The chain recombines TRBV4-1 with TRBJ1-4; perhaps TRBD1 as D (5 bases). Trimming pared 1 base from V and 4 bases from J, leaving 10 bases between. This CDR3 comprises 15 residues. Looked up from germline, CDR1 is MGHRA and CDR2 is YSYEKL. This CDR3 is CASSQGRGINEKLFF. The CDR3 nucleotides read TGCGCCAGCAGCCAAGGAAGGGGTATTAATGAAAAACTGTTTTTT.

The chain joins TRBV4-1 to TRBJ1-6; 7 bases match TRBD1. This CDR3 has 19 residues. The J segment lost 5 bases and the V segment lost 0 bases, leaving 13 bases of the junction unmatched. The germline CDR1 and CDR2 sequences are MGHRA and YSYEKL. CDR3 region: CASSQESPTGSNDNSPLHF. The DNA of the CDR3 is TGCGCCAGCAGCCAAGAAAGCCCGACAGGGTCTAATGATAATTCACCCCTCCACTTT.

The chain is built from TRBV19 and TRBJ1-1; D gene uncertain. Germline V CDR1 and CDR2: LNHDA, SQIVND (reference sequence). CDR3 length equals 16 residues. V lost 5 bases and J lost 6, with 22 bases in between. In nucleotides, the CDR3 is TGTGCCAGTAGTGGGAAGGTCGGCCCCTCACGGGCTGAAGCTTTCTTT. Translating gives CASSGKVGPSRAEAFF.

The chain is built from TRBV10-3 and TRBJ2-7, with 12 bases lining up with TRBD1. The CDR3 consists of 16 residues. Trimming took 5 bases from V and 2 from J; bases not matched to a gene: 7. Germline V lookup: CDR1 ENHRY, CDR2 SYGVKD. Here the CDR3 reads CAISPGQGASAYEQYF. CDR3 nucleotide sequence: TGTGCCATCAGTCCGGGACAGGGGGCCTCAGCCTACGAGCAGTACTTC.

The chain combines TRBV5-6 with TRBJ2-1, with TRBD2 identical over 8 bases. Germline loops: CDR1 SGHDT, CDR2 YYEEEE. This CDR3 contains 16 residues. Germline trimming cut 2 bases from V and 5 bases from J; bases unmatched to any gene: 9. The CDR3 nucleotides are TGTGCCAGCAGCTTCCTAGTGGGGCGGGAGGACAATGAGCAGTTCTTC. Translating gives CASSFLVGREDNEQFF.

The chain employs TRBV18 and TRBJ1-5, with 7 bases lining up with TRBD1. In germline, CDR1 is KGHSH, CDR2 LQKENI. The CDR3 is 18 amino acids. Trimming removed 6 bases from V and 0 bases from J; junction bases left unmatched: 14. The CDR3 sequence: CASSRDRASQYSNQPQHF. DNA of the CDR3: TGTGCCAGCTCCCGCGACAGGGCTTCCCAATATAGCAATCAGCCCCAGCATTTT.

This clone occurred once. The chain is built from TRBV5-5 and TRBJ2-7, with a tentative D call TRBD2 (5 bases). The CDR3 covers 13 residues. CDR1 SGHKS and CDR2 YYEKEE come from the germline V gene (reference sequence). The V and J ends lost 0 bases and 4 bases respectively, with 8 bases between them. CDR3 loop: CASSLAGLYEQYF. CDR3 nucleotides: TGTGCCAGCAGCTTGGCTGGACTTTACGAGCAGTACTTC.

This sequence joins TRBV18 and TRBJ1-2; D perhaps matches TRBD1 (6 bases). There are 16 residues in the CDR3. V shed 3 bases and J shed 0 bases, with 14 bases lying between them. Germline CDR1 is KGHSH and CDR2 is LQKENI. The CDR3 coding sequence is TGTGCCAGCTCACCTGAAGGGGGGCAGGCTAACTATGGCTACACCTTC. This gives the protein CASSPEGGQANYGYTF.

The sample holds one count of this clone. The chain carries TRBV7-3 and TRBJ2-5; perhaps TRBD2 as D (6 bases). Germline V gene data show CDR1 as SGHTA and CDR2 as FQGTGA. This CDR3 is built from 14 residues. V lost 2 bases and J lost 5, with 12 bases in between. The CDR3 region has the DNA TGTGCCAGCAGCTTACCGGCTAGCGAGGAGACCCAGTACTTC. Protein: CASSLPASEETQYF.